Following are 14 T cell receptor beta chains from one sample sequenced in a study of blood T cell repertoires in COVID-19. Libraries were prepared by immunoSEQ multiplex PCR; TCRdb keeps only in-frame clonotypes and omits some of them. The table lists around 150,000 clones, roughly four fifths of them singletons. Sequencing was done on a sample of peripheral blood. These receptor sequences come from a woman older than 75 with active or convalescent COVID-19.

This sequence joins TRBV10-1 and TRBJ2-7; 9 bases line up with TRBD2. The CDR3 length is 17 residues. The germline gives CDR1 WNHNN, CDR2 SYGVQD (reference sequence). The V and J ends lost 2 bases and 0 bases, in that order; junction bases with no gene match: 8. The CDR3, as DNA: TGCGCCAGCAGTGAGACGGCTAGCGGGGAGACCTCCTACGAGCAGTACTTC. Residues: CASSETASGETSYEQYF.

V usage is TRBV27 and J usage is TRBJ1-5; D is unclear. The ends were cut back, 2 bases at V and 7 bases at J, with 9 bases in the middle. Germline V gives CDR1 MNHEY, CDR2 SMNVEV (reference sequence). The CDR3 has 13 residues. CDR3 DNA: TGTGCCAGCAGTTTAAGGAACGGGCAGCCCCAGCATTTT. Residues: CASSLRNGQPQHF.

The chain has TRBV6-1 and TRBJ1-5; perhaps TRBD1 as D (5 bases). Per germline, CDR1 MNHNS and CDR2 SASEGT. This CDR3 has 15 amino acids. The V end lost 2 bases, the J end lost 4 bases, and 12 bases lay between the germline ends. DNA for the CDR3: TGTGCCAGCAGTGAATTCAGCCAGGGTAATCAGCCCCAGCATTTT. Amino acid sequence: CASSEFSQGNQPQHF.

V and J are TRBV27 and TRBJ2-7; D is unclear. Germline V lookup: CDR1 MNHEY, CDR2 SMNVEV (reference sequence). The CDR3 has 15 amino acids. Between the trimmed V and J ends, which lost 0 bases and 2 bases, there was a span of 11 bases. CDR3 nucleotides: TGTGCCAGCAGTTTATCGATGGGCGCTGCCTACGAGCAGTACTTC. This codes for CASSLSMGAAYEQYF.

The V call is TRBV7-9, the J call TRBJ1-2; perhaps TRBD1 as D (5 bases). Per the germline V gene, CDR1 is SEHNR and CDR2 is FQNEAQ (reference sequence). V was clipped by 3 bases and J by 14 bases, with 16 bases between them. The CDR3 totals 12 residues. For the CDR3, the DNA is TGTGCCAGCAGCTTGGATTCAGGGTTTCGAACCTTC. It yields the protein CASSLDSGFRTF.

The rearrangement uses TRBV4-1 and TRBJ1-1; D may be TRBD1 (5 bases). The V gene lost 4 bases and the J gene lost 0 bases, with 15 bases spanning the gap. Germline loops: CDR1 MGHRA, CDR2 YSYEKL. CDR3 length: 16 residues. The DNA of the CDR3 is TGCGCCAGCAGCCCCAGGCGTATGGACATGAACACTGAAGCTTTCTTT. It encodes CASSPRRMDMNTEAFF.

The V gene is TRBV19, the J gene TRBJ2-1, with TRBD1 identical over 9 bases. CDR3 size: 17 residues. In germline, CDR1 is LNHDA, CDR2 SQIVND (reference sequence). Unmatched junction bases numbered 7, after V lost 2 bases and J lost 2 bases. CDR3 region: CASSISFRTGAYNEQFF. The CDR3 coding sequence is TGTGCCAGTAGTATAAGTTTCCGGACAGGGGCCTACAATGAGCAGTTCTTC.

V and J are TRBV12-5 and TRBJ2-1; no firm D call. The CDR3 is 11 amino acids. CDR1 is LGHNT and CDR2 is FRNRAP in the germline V gene. The V end was cut by 1 base, the J end by 9 bases, with 4 bases between. The CDR3 nucleotides read TGTGCTAGTGGTTTGGCTTCTGAGCAGTTCTTC. Translated, it gives CASGLASEQFF. The variable domain in full, with the rest retrieved from reference TRBV12-5 and TRBJ2-1, is DARVTQTPRHKVTEMGQEVTMRCQPILGHNTVFWYRQTMMQGLELLAYFRNRAPLDDSGMPKDRFSAEMPDATLATLKIQPSEPRDSAVYFCASGLASEQFFGPGTRLTVL.

This sequence joins TRBV6-4 and TRBJ2-3; 10 nucleotides align to TRBD1. CDR1 is MRHNA and CDR2 is SNTAGT in the germline V gene. V lost 5 bases and J lost 3; bases outside the gene matches: 2. CDR3 length: 14 residues. The chain's CDR3 is CASSRDRGTDTQYF. The CDR3 nucleotides read TGTGCCAGCAGTAGGGACAGGGGAACAGATACGCAGTATTTT.

This chain uses TRBV19 with TRBJ1-4; 7 nucleotides match TRBD1. The J segment lost 3 bases and the V segment lost 5 bases, leaving 6 bases of the junction unmatched. The germline V gene encodes CDR1 LNHDA and CDR2 SQIVND (reference sequence). The CDR3 sequence is 15 residues long. This chain's CDR3 is CASSRKGAANEKLFF. The CDR3 DNA is TGTGCCAGTAGTCGAAAGGGGGCGGCTAATGAAAAACTGTTTTTT.

The genes are TRBV7-9 and TRBJ1-1; 7 nucleotides line up with TRBD1. This CDR3 comprises 14 residues. CDR1 SEHNR and CDR2 FQNEAQ come from the germline V gene (reference sequence). The J segment lost 0 bases and the V segment lost 2 bases, leaving 0 bases of the junction unmatched. The CDR3 reads CASSLTGVNTEAFF. CDR3 DNA sequence: TGTGCCAGCAGCTTAACAGGGGTGAACACTGAAGCTTTCTTT.

This rearrangement joins TRBV4-1 to TRBJ2-2; 10 bases line up with TRBD1. The CDR3 has 18 amino acids. V dropped 0 bases and J dropped 4; count of bases not matched to a gene: 8. Germline assignment: CDR1 MGHRA and CDR2 YSYEKL. CDR3 region: CASSQDGSGQGSTGELFF. In DNA form, the CDR3 reads TGCGCCAGCAGCCAAGACGGATCGGGACAGGGGTCCACCGGGGAGCTGTTTTTT.

This sequence joins TRBV10-3 and TRBJ1-1, with a possible D match to TRBD1 (6 bases). V lost 6 bases, J lost 5 bases, and 16 bases lay in between. The CDR3 runs 14 residues. CDR1 is ENHRY and CDR2 is SYGVKD in the germline V gene. In DNA, the CDR3 is TGTGCCATCAGAACACAGGGTTGGCGAACTGAAGCTTTCTTT. It is translated as CAIRTQGWRTEAFF.

The V gene is TRBV13, the J gene TRBJ2-5; TRBD2 might be the D (5 bases). Germline assignment: CDR1 PRHDT and CDR2 FYEKMQ (reference sequence). CDR3 length equals 14 residues. The germline V and J ends were trimmed by 0 bases and 8 bases, with 13 bases remaining between them. The CDR3: CASSLGVGGFTQYF. CDR3 nucleotides: TGTGCCAGCAGCTTAGGCGTGGGCGGGTTCACCCAGTACTTC. Using reference TRBV13 and TRBJ2-5 for the parts outside the CDR3, the full variable domain is AAGVIQSPRHLIKEKRETATLKCYPIPRHDTVYWYQQGPGQDPQFLISFYEKMQSDKGSIPDRFSAQQFSDYHSELNMSSLELGDSALYFCASSLGVGGFTQYFGPGTRLLVL.